This T cell receptor beta chain was sequenced for a study of regulatory T cells in long-lasting Graves disease. General study points: Persistent patients had more shared public clonotypes (2,741) than new patients (roughly 940). Newly diagnosed disease favored TRBV20-1 and TRBJ2-1 over persistent disease.

In its sample, this clonotype was seen a few times. Its antigen is not identified. Time point specified: persistent/refractory GD, antithyroid drugs over 5 years with positive TRAb. PBMCs provided the RNA from which the TCR library was made. The CDR3 is made up of 14 amino acids. V dropped 4 bases and J dropped 4 bases, with 14 bases sitting between them. The germline V gene has CDR1 SGDLS and CDR2 YYNGEE. Sequencing libraries for TCR beta were prepared with iRepertoire HTBI primers and Arm-PCR of CDR3 regions. TCRdb re-derived calls from the multiplex PCR reads in MiXCR, one entry per CDR3 protein. The table shows about 310,000 distinct CDR3 sequences, with approximately 20% occurring only once.

The chain couples TRBV9 to TRBJ1-1; D is ambiguous. The sample was peripheral blood mononuclear cells (PBMCs), taken when the disease was refractory, from a patient treated with antithyroid drugs. The clonotype was recovered from a female donor with Graves disease. CDR3 coding DNA: TGTGCCAGCAGCCCATTGAACAAGCCCACTGAAGCTTTCTTT. Amino acids: CASSPLNKPTEAFF. Full variable domain (outside the CDR3, taken from reference TRBV9 and TRBJ1-1): DSGVTQTPKHLITATGQRVTLRCSPRSGDLSVYWYQQSLDQGLQFLIQYYNGEERAKGNILERFSAQQFPDLHSELNLSSLELGDSALYFCASSPLNKPTEAFFGQGTRLTVV.